Each of the 15 T cell receptor beta chains below was sequenced from the same sample in a study of blood T cell repertoires in COVID-19 (dated by TCRdb to about 2020). The library was made by the immunoSEQ multiplex PCR assay. TCRdb took over this immuneACCESS table, retaining in-frame rearrangements with V and J assigned. Such tables are incomplete; in checked studies, under half of the missing clones stem from an unresolved V gene, and the remainder is unexplained. In this sample the table shows approximately 70,000 clones, 87% of which occur a single time. The ten largest clones capture about 6.6% of the sample. What was sequenced was peripheral blood. The source is a man aged 45 to 65 with active COVID-19.

The chain carries TRBV28 and TRBJ2-7; D might be TRBD1 (6 bases). Trimming left V 8 bases short and J 2 bases short, with 10 bases between. The CDR3 totals 12 residues. Germline loops: CDR1 MDHEN, CDR2 SYDVKM. CDR3 DNA sequence: TGTGCCAGCCGGGACAATGCCTACGAGCAGTACTTC. Its translation: CASRDNAYEQYF.

This sequence joins TRBV6-5 and TRBJ1-5; unclear D gene. V was clipped by 2 bases and J by 5 bases, with 10 bases between them. The CDR3 is 14 residues long. From germline, CDR1 is MNHEY and CDR2 SVGAGI. DNA for the CDR3: TGTGCCAGCAGTTACCGATCAACGGATCAGCCCCAGCATTTT. Translation gives CASSYRSTDQPQHF.

In DNA form, the CDR3 reads TGTGCCAGCTCCCCGAGACTAGCGAACAATGAGCAGTTCTTC. Translation gives CASSPRLANNEQFF. The rearrangement uses TRBV18 and TRBJ2-1; 8 bases align to TRBD2. The CDR3 contains 14 residues. With V trimmed by 6 bases and J by 5 bases, 6 bases remained unmatched. The germline V gene has CDR1 KGHSH and CDR2 LQKENI. The complete variable domain, with remaining parts taken from reference TRBV18 and TRBJ2-1, reads NAGVMQNPRHLVRRRGQEARLRCSPMKGHSHVYWYRQLPEEGLKFMVYLQKENIIDESGMPKERFSAEFPKEGPSILRIQQVVRGDSAAYFCASSPRLANNEQFFGPGTRLTVL.

The CDR3 reads CASSYQRAGNEQFF. The DNA of the CDR3 is TGTGCCAGCAGTTATCAGAGGGCTGGGAATGAGCAGTTCTTC. The genes are TRBV6-2 or TRBV6-3 and TRBJ2-1; D is perhaps TRBD2 (5 bases). The ends were cut back, 3 bases at V and 7 bases at J, with 13 bases in the middle. Germline loops: CDR1 MNHEY, CDR2 SVGEGT. This CDR3 has 14 amino acids.

The table lists this clone with a count of one. The CDR3 DNA is TGTGCCAGCAGTTACTACCCCAGTCCTAACTATGGCTACACCTTC. This gives the protein CASSYYPSPNYGYTF. The gene calls are TRBV6-2 or TRBV6-3 and TRBJ1-2, with unresolved D. The CDR3 is 15 residues long. The V gene's germline CDR1 is MNHEY and CDR2 SVGEGT. The V and J ends lost 1 base and 0 bases respectively, with 9 bases between them.

The V gene is TRBV9, the J gene TRBJ2-7; 7 nucleotides line up with TRBD1. The germline gives CDR1 SGDLS, CDR2 YYNGEE. The CDR3 contains 15 residues. V lost 2 bases and J lost 6; bases outside the gene matches: 11. The CDR3 spells CASSVHKRQGGEQYF. The CDR3 DNA is TGTGCCAGCAGCGTTCACAAACGACAGGGCGGCGAGCAGTACTTC.

This clone showed up just once. This chain links TRBV19 with TRBJ1-4, with 8 bases matching TRBD1. The V gene end was trimmed by 7 bases and the J gene end by 7 bases; junction bases not matched to a gene: 5. This CDR3 is built from 13 residues. The germline V gene encodes CDR1 LNHDA and CDR2 SQIVND (reference sequence). DNA for the CDR3: TGTGCCAGTACAGGACAGGGCTCTGAAAAACTGTTTTTT. Its translation: CASTGQGSEKLFF.

V usage is TRBV5-4 and J usage is TRBJ2-3, with 10 bases that match TRBD2. V was pared by 4 bases and J by 4 bases, with 6 bases of the junction left unmatched. CDR1 and CDR2 (germline): SGHNT, YYREEE (reference sequence). There are 15 residues in the CDR3. CDR3 nucleotides: TGTGCCAGCAGCGACCCTAGCGGGGGCCCAGATACGCAGTATTTT. Encoded protein: CASSDPSGGPDTQYF.

The chain couples TRBV7-3 to TRBJ2-3; 10 bases map to TRBD2. The CDR3 consists of 24 residues. Germline values: CDR1 SGHTA, CDR2 FQGTGA. V shed 1 base and J 0 bases; nucleotides not matched to a gene: 25. The CDR3 DNA sequence: TGTGCCAGCAGCTTAAGGCCCCCGGCCCGAGAAGCGCGACTAGCGGGCAGTAGCACAGATACGCAGTATTTT. Translated: CASSLRPPAREARLAGSSTDTQYF.

The chain has TRBV29-1 and TRBJ2-7; a weak D match, TRBD1 (6 bases). The CDR3 has 11 residues. Germline values: CDR1 SQVTM, CDR2 ANQGSEA. The V end lost 7 bases, the J end lost 3 bases, and 10 bases lay between the germline ends. CDR3 loop: CSATGIYEQYF. The CDR3 nucleotides read TGCAGCGCCACAGGGATCTACGAGCAGTACTTC.

This sequence joins TRBV4-2 and TRBJ1-1; maybe TRBD1 (5 bases). Trimming removed 6 bases at V and 5 bases at J, with 28 bases between. The CDR3 extends over 18 amino acids. Germline CDR1 is LGHNA and CDR2 is YNFKEQ. The CDR3 nucleotides read TGTGCCAGCAGTAAGAAGGGATGGGGTTCAGACAGTAAAACTGAAGCTTTCTTT. It codes for CASSKKGWGSDSKTEAFF.

V usage is TRBV11-3 and J usage is TRBJ2-1; 7 bases align to TRBD2. This CDR3 spans 15 amino acids. After removal of 3 bases from V and 2 bases from J, the junction contained 4 bases not matched to a gene. Germline-derived CDR1 and CDR2 are SGHNT and YENEEA. The chain's CDR3 is CASSFGGRTYNEQFF. The CDR3 DNA reads TGTGCCAGCAGCTTCGGCGGGAGAACCTACAATGAGCAGTTCTTC.

The CDR3 DNA reads as TGTGCCAGTAGGCGGTCAGGGGGCTCTAACTATGGCTACACCTTC. Translation gives CASRRSGGSNYGYTF. The rearrangement links TRBV19 to TRBJ1-2; 8 bases agree with TRBD1. The junction had 6 bases not matched to a gene; V was cut back by 6 bases and J by 0 bases. The CDR3 is 15 amino acids. Germline V gene data show CDR1 as LNHDA and CDR2 as SQIVND (reference sequence).

The V and J genes are TRBV5-4 and TRBJ2-3, with D possibly matching TRBD2 (6 bases). CDR1 is SGHNT, CDR2 YYREEE, per germline (reference sequence). V lost 0 bases and J lost 7, with 9 bases in between. The length of the CDR3 is 13 residues. The CDR3 coding sequence is TGTGCCAGCAGCTTGGCGCGGGACTATACGCAGTATTTT. As protein: CASSLARDYTQYF. Variable domain in full (rest from reference TRBV5-4 and TRBJ2-3): ETGVTQSPTHLIKTRGQQVTLRCSSQSGHNTVSWYQQALGQGPQFIFQYYREEENGRGNFPPRFSGLQFPNYSSELNVNALELDDSALYLCASSLARDYTQYFGPGTRLTVL.

This clone was seen a single time. The chain couples TRBV4-2 to TRBJ2-1; 10 nucleotides align to TRBD2. The length of the CDR3 is 15 residues. V lost 6 bases to trimming and J lost 2 bases; unmatched junction nucleotides: 4. Germline assignment: CDR1 LGHNA and CDR2 YNFKEQ. The CDR3 loop reads CASSLSGGAYNEQFF. CDR3 DNA sequence: TGTGCCAGCAGTCTGAGCGGGGGGGCCTACAATGAGCAGTTCTTC.